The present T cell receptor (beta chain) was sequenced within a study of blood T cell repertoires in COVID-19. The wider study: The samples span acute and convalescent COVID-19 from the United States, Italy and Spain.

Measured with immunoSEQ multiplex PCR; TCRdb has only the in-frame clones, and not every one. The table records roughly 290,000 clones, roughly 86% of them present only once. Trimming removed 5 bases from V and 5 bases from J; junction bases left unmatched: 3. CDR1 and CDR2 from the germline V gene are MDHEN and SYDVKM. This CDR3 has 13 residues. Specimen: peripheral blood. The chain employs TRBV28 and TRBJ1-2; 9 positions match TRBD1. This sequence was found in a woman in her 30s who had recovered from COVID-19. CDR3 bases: TGTGCCAGCAGTATAGGACAGGGGTATGGCTACACCTTC. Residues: CASSIGQGYGYTF.